Listed below are T cell receptor beta chains from one sample, sequenced in a study of shared clonotypes between healthy human individuals. This table comes from immunoSEQ multiplex PCR, and its TCRdb copy is limited to in-frame clones, with some not included. The data show roughly 2.1 million clones, with under 95% seen just once and over 1.5% held by the top ten. The sample taken for sequencing was naive CD8+ T cells from PBMCs. These receptors came from a man aged 18 to 30 in good health. Some clones in this sample may be carry-over from other donors' samples. The CDR3 runs from the conserved cysteine through the conserved F or W. The D gene is left open where the match is weak.

d_call j_call v_call cdr3_aa
TRBD2 TRBJ2-7 TRBV28 CASSSVREALIYEQYF
TRBD2 TRBJ2-7 TRBV2 CASSEYGLAELYEQYF
TRBD1 TRBJ1-1 TRBV19 CASSETGVNTEAFF
NA TRBJ2-1 TRBV7-9 CALGGEQFF
TRBD2 TRBJ2-7 TRBV19 CASSILAGGESEQYF
NA TRBJ2-7 TRBV7-9 CASSLVPRAHEQYF
NA TRBJ2-7 TRBV28 CASRRRSRSYEQYF
TRBD2 TRBJ2-2 TRBV7-9 CASSLVLADGELFF
NA TRBJ1-1 TRBV11-1 CASSLKRNTEAFF
NA TRBJ1-3 TRBV4-1 CASSQDPGRGNTIYF
NA TRBJ1-1 TRBV2 CASSEVGLWRQERNTEAFF
TRBD2 TRBJ2-2 TRBV29-1 CSVPGTTNTGELFF
NA TRBJ1-5 TRBV28 CASRSLEGYNQPQHF
TRBD1 TRBJ2-1 TRBV13 CASSLRTGYVYNEQFF
NA TRBJ2-1 TRBV4-1 CASSQENRDEQFF
NA TRBJ1-1 TRBV30 CAWSPGTEAFF
NA TRBJ1-1 TRBV2 CASSEGWNTEAFF
TRBD1 TRBJ2-2 TRBV7-9 CASSVRGTGETGELFF
TRBD1 TRBJ2-7 TRBV10-1 CASSRDRGYEQYF
NA TRBJ2-2 TRBV4-3 CASSHPGTGELFF
NA TRBJ2-1 TRBV5-6 CASTSLPDRLYNEQFF
NA TRBJ2-5 TRBV4-2 CASSPAQGLVETQYF
NA TRBJ1-1 TRBV30 CAWGAGAEAFF
TRBD1 TRBJ2-3 TRBV7-6 CASSFIGTGTGALEDTQYF
NA TRBJ2-5 TRBV5-6 CASSWTQGQETQYF
TRBD2 TRBJ2-7 TRBV5-1 CASRLGLVNYEQYF
NA TRBJ1-1 TRBV9 CASSVALGGEAFF
NA TRBJ1-3 TRBV13 CASSGGRGAGNTIYF
NA TRBJ1-1 TRBV27 CASSPLGNTGLKNTEAFF
NA TRBJ1-5 TRBV7-2 CASSLDPKGPQHF
NA TRBJ1-5 TRBV28 CASNERDSNQPQHF
NA TRBJ2-7 TRBV29-1 CSVSPTSHEQYF
NA TRBJ2-1 TRBV19 CASMSLGEQFF
TRBD2 TRBJ2-2 TRBV7-8 CASSFGLAGLNTGELFF
NA TRBJ2-1 TRBV5-1 CASSSGLTGYNEQFF
NA TRBJ2-2 TRBV27 CASSSIQGKNTGELFF
TRBD2 TRBJ2-1 TRBV7-8 CASSSPSSGSSNRVYNEQFF
TRBD2 TRBJ2-1 TRBV27 CASSLVGAGGPGQFF
TRBD1 TRBJ2-1 TRBV4-1 CASSQPWTGWVDEQFF
TRBD1 TRBJ1-4 TRBV7-9 CASSHGTAPEKLFF
NA TRBJ2-2 TRBV7-8 CASSVRTSTGELFF
NA TRBJ2-2 TRBV15 CATSATNTGELFF
NA TRBJ1-1 TRBV7-9 CASSLLIGRSTEAFF
TRBD2 TRBJ2-1 TRBV4-1 CASSQVLLAGGPVGDEQFF
NA TRBJ1-1 TRBV19 CASTAVIPAEATYTEAFF
NA TRBJ2-1 TRBV27 CASSLSPYNEQFF
NA TRBJ2-1 TRBV13 CASSLDISASYNEQFF
NA TRBJ2-1 TRBV14 CASSQDRGNNEQFF
TRBD1 TRBJ2-1 TRBV15 CATSRDMGQGFGNEQFF
NA TRBJ1-1 TRBV5-6 CASSLDIMNTEAFF
TRBD2 TRBJ2-1 TRBV9 CASSDRLAGGKDEQFF
NA TRBJ2-3 TRBV5-4 CASSLTGYTDTQYF
NA TRBJ1-2 TRBV9 CASSAAGVSYGYTF